This TCR beta chain was sequenced for a study of shared clonotypes between healthy human individuals. Study-wide background: The study drew on two women and a few men aged 18 to 49 as donors.

This CDR3 comprises 14 residues. After removal of 6 bases from V and 2 bases from J, the junction contained 4 bases not matched to a gene. CDR1 and CDR2 from the germline V gene are ENHRY and SYGVKD. Each cell subset's genomic DNA was divided evenly among several immunoSEQ plates. Original processing methods: Junction-only sequences produced by ImmunoSEQ had no quality scores, so filtering differed. Assay used: immunoSEQ multiplex PCR; TCRdb lists only in-frame clones, some missing. The DNA gave D and trimming, while V, J and clone size come from that table. Of some 2,100,000 clones listed, roughly 91% were seen once; the top ten hold roughly 1.8%. CD45RO-negative, CCR7-positively selected cells formed the naive CD8 fraction, excluding terminally differentiated effector memory CD45RA+ cells.

The J gene is TRBJ2-3, the V gene TRBV10-3; 8 nucleotides line up with TRBD2. The sample comprised naive CD8+ T cells from PBMCs. The receptor was isolated from a man between 18 and 35 years old in good health. Some clones in this sample may be carry-over from other donors' samples. The CDR3 DNA reads TGTGCCATCAGCCAAGCGGGAGCCACAGATACGCAGTATTTT. Translating it yields CAISQAGATDTQYF.